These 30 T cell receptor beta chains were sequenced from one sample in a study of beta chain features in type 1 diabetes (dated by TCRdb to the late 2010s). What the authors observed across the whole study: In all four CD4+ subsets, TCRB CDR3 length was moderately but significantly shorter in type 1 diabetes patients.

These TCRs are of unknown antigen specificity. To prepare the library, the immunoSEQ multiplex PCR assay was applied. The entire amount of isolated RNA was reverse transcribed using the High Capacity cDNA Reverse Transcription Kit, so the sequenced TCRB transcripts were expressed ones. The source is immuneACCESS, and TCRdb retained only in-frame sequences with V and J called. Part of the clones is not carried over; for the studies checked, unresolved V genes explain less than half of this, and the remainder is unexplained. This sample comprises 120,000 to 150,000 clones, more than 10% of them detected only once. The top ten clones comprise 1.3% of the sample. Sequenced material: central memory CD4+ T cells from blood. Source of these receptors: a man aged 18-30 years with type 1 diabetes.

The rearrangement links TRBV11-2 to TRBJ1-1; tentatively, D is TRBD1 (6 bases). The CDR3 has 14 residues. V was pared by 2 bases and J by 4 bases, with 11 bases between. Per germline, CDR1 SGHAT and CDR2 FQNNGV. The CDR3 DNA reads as TGTGCCAGCAGCTTAACAGGGATAGGCACTGAAGCTTTCTTT. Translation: CASSLTGIGTEAFF.

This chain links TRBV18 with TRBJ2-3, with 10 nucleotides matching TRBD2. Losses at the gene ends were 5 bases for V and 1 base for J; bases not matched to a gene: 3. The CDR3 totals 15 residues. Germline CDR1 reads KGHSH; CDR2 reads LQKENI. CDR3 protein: CASSVTSGGTDTQYF. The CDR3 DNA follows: TGTGCCAGCTCAGTAACTAGCGGGGGCACAGATACGCAGTATTTT.

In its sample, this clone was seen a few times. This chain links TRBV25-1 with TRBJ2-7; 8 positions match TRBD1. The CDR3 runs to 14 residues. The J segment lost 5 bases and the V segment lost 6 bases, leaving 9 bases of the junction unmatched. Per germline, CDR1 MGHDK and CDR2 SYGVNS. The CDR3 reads CASRRTGSSDEQYF. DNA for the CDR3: TGTGCCAGCAGACGGACAGGGTCGAGCGACGAGCAGTACTTC.

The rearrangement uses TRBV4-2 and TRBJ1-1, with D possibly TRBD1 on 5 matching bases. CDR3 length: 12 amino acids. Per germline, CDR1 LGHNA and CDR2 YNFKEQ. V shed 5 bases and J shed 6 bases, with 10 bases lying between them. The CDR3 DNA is TGTGCCAGCAGCTACCAGGGAGCTGAAGCTTTCTTT. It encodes CASSYQGAEAFF.

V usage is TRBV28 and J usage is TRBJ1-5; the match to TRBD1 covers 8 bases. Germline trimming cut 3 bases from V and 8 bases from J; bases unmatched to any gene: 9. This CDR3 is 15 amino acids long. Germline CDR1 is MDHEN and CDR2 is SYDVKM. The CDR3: CASSFQGAGTEPQHF. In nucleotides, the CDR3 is TGTGCCAGCAGTTTCCAGGGGGCGGGCACAGAGCCCCAGCATTTT.

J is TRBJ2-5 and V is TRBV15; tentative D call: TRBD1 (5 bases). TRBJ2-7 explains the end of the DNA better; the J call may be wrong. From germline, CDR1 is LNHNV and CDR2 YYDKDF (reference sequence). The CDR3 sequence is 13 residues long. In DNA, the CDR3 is TGTGCCACCAGCAGGGAAGGGGTCAACGAGCAGTACTTC. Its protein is CATSREGVNEQYF.

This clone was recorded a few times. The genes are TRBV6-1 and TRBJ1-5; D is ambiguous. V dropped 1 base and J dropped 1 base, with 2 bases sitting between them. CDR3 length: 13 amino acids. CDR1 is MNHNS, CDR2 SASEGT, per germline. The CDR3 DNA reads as TGTGCCAGCAGTGAAGGCAGCAATCAGCCCCAGCATTTT. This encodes CASSEGSNQPQHF.

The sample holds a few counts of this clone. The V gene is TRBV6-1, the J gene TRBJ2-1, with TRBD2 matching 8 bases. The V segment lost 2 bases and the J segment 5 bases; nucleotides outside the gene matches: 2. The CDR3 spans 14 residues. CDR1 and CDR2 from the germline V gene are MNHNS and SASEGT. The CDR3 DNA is TGTGCCAGCAGTGAATCCGGGGGGGACAATGAGCAGTTCTTC. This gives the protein CASSESGGDNEQFF.

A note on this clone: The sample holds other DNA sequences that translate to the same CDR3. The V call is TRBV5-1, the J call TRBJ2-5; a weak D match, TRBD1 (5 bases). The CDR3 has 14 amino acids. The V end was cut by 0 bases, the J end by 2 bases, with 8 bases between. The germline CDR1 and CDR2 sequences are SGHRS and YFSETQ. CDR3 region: CASSLEQEQETQYF. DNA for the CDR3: TGCGCCAGCAGCTTGGAACAGGAACAAGAGACCCAGTACTTC.

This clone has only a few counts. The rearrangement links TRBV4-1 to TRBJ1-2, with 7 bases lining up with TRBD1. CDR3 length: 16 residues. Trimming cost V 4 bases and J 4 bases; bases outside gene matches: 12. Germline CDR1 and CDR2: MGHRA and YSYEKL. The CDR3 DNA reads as TGCGCCAGCAGCCCGCCGACAGGGCTCGCGATCTATGGCTACACCTTC. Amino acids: CASSPPTGLAIYGYTF.

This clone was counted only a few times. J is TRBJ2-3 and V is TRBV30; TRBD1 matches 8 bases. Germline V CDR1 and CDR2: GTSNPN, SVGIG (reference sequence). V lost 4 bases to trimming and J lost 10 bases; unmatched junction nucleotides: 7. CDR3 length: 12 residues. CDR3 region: CAWKFGTGSQYF. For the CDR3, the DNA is TGTGCCTGGAAATTCGGGACAGGATCGCAGTATTTT.

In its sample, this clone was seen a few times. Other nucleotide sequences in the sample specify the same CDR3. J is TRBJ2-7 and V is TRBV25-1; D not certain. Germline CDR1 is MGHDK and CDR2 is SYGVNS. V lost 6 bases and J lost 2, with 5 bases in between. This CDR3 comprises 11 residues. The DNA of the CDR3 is TGTGCCAGCAGCCGGACCTACGAGCAGTACTTC. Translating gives CASSRTYEQYF.

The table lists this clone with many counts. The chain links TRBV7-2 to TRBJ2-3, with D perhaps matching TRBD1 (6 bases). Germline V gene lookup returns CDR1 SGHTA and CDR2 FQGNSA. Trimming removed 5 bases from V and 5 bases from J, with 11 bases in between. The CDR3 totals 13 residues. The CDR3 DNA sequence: TGTGCCAGCAGCACGATGGACAGAGATACGCAGTATTTT. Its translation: CASSTMDRDTQYF.

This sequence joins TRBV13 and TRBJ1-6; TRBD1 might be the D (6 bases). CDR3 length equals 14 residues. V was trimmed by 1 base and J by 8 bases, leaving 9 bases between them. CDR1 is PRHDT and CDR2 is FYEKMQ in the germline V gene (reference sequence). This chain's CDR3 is CASSLDRVHSPLHF. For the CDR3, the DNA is TGTGCCAGCAGCTTAGACAGGGTACATTCACCCCTCCACTTT. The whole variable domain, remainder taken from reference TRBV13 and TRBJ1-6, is AAGVIQSPRHLIKEKRETATLKCYPIPRHDTVYWYQQGPGQDPQFLISFYEKMQSDKGSIPDRFSAQQFSDYHSELNMSSLELGDSALYFCASSLDRVHSPLHFGNGTRLTVT.

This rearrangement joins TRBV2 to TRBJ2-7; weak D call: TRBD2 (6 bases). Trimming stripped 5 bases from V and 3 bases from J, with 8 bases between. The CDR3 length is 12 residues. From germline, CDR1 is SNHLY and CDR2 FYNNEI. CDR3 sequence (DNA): TGTGCCAGCAGTAGGGACTTCTACGAGCAGTACTTC. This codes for CASSRDFYEQYF.

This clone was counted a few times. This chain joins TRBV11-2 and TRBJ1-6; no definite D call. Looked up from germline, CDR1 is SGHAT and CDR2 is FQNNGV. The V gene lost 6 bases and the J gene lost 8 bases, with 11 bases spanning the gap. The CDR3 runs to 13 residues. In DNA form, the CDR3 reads TGTGCCAGCAGTGTCTCCCCCGATTCACCCCTCCACTTT. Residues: CASSVSPDSPLHF.

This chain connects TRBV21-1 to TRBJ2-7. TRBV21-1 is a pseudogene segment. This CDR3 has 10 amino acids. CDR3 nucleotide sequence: TGTGCCAGCAAACCCCCTGAGCAGTACTTC. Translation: CASKPPEQYF.

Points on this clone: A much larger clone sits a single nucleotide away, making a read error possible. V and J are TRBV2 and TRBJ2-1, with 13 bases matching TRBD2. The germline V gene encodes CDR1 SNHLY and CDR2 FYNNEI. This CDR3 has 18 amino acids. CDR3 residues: CARSEELAGGPLLNEQFF. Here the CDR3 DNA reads TGTGCCCGCAGTGAAGAACTAGCGGGGGGGCCGCTATTGAATGAGCAGTTCTTC.

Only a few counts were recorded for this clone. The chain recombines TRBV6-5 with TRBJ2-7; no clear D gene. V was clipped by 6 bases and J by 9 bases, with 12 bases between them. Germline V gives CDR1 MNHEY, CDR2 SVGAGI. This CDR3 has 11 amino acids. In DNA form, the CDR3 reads TGTGCCAGCAGCGCCTCGGGCTCGCAGTACTTC. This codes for CASSASGSQYF.

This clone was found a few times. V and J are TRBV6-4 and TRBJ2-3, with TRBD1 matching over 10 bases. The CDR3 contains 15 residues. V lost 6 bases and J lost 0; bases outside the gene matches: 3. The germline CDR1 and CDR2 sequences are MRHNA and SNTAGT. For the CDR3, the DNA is TGTGCCAGCAGCCGGACAGGGGGAAGCACAGATACGCAGTATTTT. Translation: CASSRTGGSTDTQYF.

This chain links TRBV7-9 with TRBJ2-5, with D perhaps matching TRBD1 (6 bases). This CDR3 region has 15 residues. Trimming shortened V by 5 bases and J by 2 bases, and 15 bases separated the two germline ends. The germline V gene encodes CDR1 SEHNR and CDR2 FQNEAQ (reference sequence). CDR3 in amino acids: CASSPGAHRQETQYF. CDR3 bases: TGTGCCAGCAGCCCAGGGGCACACCGACAAGAGACCCAGTACTTC.

CDR3 DNA: TGTGCCAGCATGAGGGACATGAACACTGAAGCTTTCTTT. Its protein product is CASMRDMNTEAFF. The chain carries TRBV14 and TRBJ1-1; maybe TRBD1 (6 bases). This CDR3 contains 13 residues. Trimming left V 7 bases short and J 0 bases short, with 9 bases between. Germline V gives CDR1 SGHDN, CDR2 FVKESK.

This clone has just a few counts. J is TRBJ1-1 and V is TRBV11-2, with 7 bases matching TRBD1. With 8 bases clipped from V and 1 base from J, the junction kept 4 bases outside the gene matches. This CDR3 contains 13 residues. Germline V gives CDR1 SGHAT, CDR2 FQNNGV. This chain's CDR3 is CASGGTANTEAFF. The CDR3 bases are TGTGCCAGCGGAGGGACAGCGAACACTGAAGCTTTCTTT.

CDR3 in amino acids: CASSILGSEIAEAFF. The CDR3 nucleotides read TGTGCCAGTAGTATACTAGGCAGTGAAATCGCTGAAGCTTTCTTT. The J gene is TRBJ1-1, the V gene TRBV19; D not certain. Trimming left V 2 bases short and J 6 bases short, with 16 bases between. The CDR3 loop spans 15 amino acids. Germline V gene data show CDR1 as LNHDA and CDR2 as SQIVND (reference sequence).

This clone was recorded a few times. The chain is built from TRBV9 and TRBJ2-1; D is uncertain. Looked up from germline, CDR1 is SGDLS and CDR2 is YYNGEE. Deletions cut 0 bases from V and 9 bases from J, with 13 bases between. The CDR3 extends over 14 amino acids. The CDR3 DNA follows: TGTGCCAGCAGCGTAGAGCTGGGATGGTTTGAGCAGTTCTTC. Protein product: CASSVELGWFEQFF.

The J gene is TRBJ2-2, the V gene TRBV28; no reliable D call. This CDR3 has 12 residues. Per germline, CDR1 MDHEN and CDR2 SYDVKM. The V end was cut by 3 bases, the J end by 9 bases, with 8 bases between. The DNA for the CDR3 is TGTGCCAGCAGTTTCCTCTCTCGGGAGCTGTTTTTT. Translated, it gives CASSFLSRELFF. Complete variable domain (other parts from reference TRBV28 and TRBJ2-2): DVKVTQSSRYLVKRTGEKVFLECVQDMDHENMFWYRQDPGLGLRLIYFSYDVKMKEKGDIPEGYSVSREKKERFSLILESASTNQTSMYLCASSFLSRELFFGEGSRLTVL.

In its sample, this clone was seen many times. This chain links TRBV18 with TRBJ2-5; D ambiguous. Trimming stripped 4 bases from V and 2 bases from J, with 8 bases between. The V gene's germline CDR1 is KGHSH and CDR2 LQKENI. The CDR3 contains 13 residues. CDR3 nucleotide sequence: TGTGCCAGCTCACTGGGATCTCAAGAGACCCAGTACTTC. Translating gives CASSLGSQETQYF.

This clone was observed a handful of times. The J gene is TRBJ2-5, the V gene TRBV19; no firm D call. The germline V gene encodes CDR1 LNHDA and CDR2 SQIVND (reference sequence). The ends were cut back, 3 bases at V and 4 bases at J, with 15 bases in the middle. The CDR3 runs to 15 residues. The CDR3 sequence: CASSIVPAPGETQYF. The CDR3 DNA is TGTGCCAGTAGTATTGTTCCAGCTCCCGGAGAGACCCAGTACTTC.

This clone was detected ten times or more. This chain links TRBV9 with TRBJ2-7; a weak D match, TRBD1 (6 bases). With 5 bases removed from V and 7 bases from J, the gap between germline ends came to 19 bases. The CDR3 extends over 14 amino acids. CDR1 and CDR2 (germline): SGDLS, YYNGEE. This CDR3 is CASSTRGGAREQYF. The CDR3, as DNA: TGTGCCAGCAGTACGCGAGGGGGAGCGAGGGAGCAGTACTTC.

The CDR3 is CAWSYWSGGADTQYF. The CDR3 nucleotides are TGTGCCTGGAGTTACTGGAGCGGGGGGGCAGATACGCAGTATTTT. The rearrangement joins TRBV30 to TRBJ2-3; the match to TRBD2 covers 10 bases. Trimming removed 2 bases from V and 4 bases from J; junction bases left unmatched: 6. The CDR3 is 15 residues long. The germline V gene has CDR1 GTSNPN and CDR2 SVGIG (reference sequence).